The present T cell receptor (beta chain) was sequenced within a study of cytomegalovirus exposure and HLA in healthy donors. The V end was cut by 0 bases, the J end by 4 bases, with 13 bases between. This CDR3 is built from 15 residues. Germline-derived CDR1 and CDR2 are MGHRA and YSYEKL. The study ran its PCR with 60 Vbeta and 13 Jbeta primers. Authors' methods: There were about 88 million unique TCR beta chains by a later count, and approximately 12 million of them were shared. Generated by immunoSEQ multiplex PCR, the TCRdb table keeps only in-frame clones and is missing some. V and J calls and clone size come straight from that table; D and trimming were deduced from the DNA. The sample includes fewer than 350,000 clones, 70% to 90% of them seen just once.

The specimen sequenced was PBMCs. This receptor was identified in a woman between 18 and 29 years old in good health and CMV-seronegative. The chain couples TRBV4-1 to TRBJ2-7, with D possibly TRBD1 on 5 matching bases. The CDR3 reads CASSQDRDSEYEQYF. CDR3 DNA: TGCGCCAGCAGCCAAGATCGAGACAGCGAGTACGAGCAGTACTTC.